The rows below give T cell receptor beta chains drawn from one sample of a study of CD8 T cells in ankylosing spondylitis. TCRdb passed the 5' RACE reads through MiXCR, listing each CDR3 protein once. The table lists about 240,000 distinct CDR3 sequences, around 7.8% of them singletons. Material for sequencing was blood, either unsorted or a sorted T cell fraction (not recorded which). Every receptor here comes from a male donor with ankylosing spondylitis or in good health (not recorded which). Both conserved end residues are part of each CDR3. The order of the fields is clone size, J gene, D gene, V gene, CDR3 protein, CDR3 DNA. The D gene is left open where the match is weak. Only part of the rows carry a size: once, few, many, or a class if the clone is expanded.

many TRBJ2-2 TRBD1 TRBV28 CASKGTGVAGELFF TGTGCCAGCAAAGGGACAGGGGTGGCCGGGGAGCTGTTTTTT
many TRBJ2-6 TRBD1 TRBV2 CASSPGQGQARPF TGTGCCAGCAGCCCCGGACAGGGCCAAGCGCGGCCTTTC
- TRBJ2-1 TRBD2 TRBV7-9 CASSLAGLARSYNEQFF TGTGCCAGCAGCTTAGCAGGACTAGCGCGCTCCTACAATGAGCAGTTCTTC
many TRBJ2-3 - TRBV7-2 CASRGSETQYF TGTGCCAGCAGGGGATCCGAAACGCAGTATTTT
- TRBJ2-7 TRBD2 TRBV9 CASSASTSGFSYEQYF TGTGCCAGCAGCGCATCAACTAGCGGTTTCTCCTACGAGCAGTACTTC
many TRBJ2-6 - TRBV3-1 CASSQAPGANVLTF TGTGCCAGCAGCCAGGCCCCTGGGGCCAACGTCCTGACTTTC
- TRBJ2-1 TRBD2 TRBV30 CAWSVGAGGSNEQFF TGTGCCTGGAGTGTAGGGGCGGGAGGCTCCAATGAGCAGTTCTTC
- TRBJ1-3 - TRBV18 CASSPGARGNTIYF TGTGCCAGCTCACCCGGAGCCAGGGGAAACACCATATATTTT
many TRBJ2-4 TRBD1 TRBV20-1 CSARPGTGYDIQYF TGCAGTGCGAGACCAGGGACAGGGTATGACATTCAGTACTTC
many TRBJ2-7 - TRBV6-1 CASSATRGSYEQYF TGTGCCAGCAGTGCCACTAGGGGCTCCTACGAGCAGTACTTC
many TRBJ1-5 - TRBV5-6 CASSLVGGDGSNQPQHF TGTGCCAGCAGCTTGGTAGGGGGGGACGGCAGCAATCAGCCCCAGCATTTT
many TRBJ1-4 - TRBV20-1 CSARDQFQGIGEKLFF TGCAGTGCTAGAGATCAATTTCAGGGGATCGGTGAAAAACTGTTTTTT
many TRBJ1-4 - TRBV5-1 CASMGQTNEKLFF TGCGCCAGCATGGGGCAGACTAATGAAAAACTGTTTTTT
- TRBJ1-5 - TRBV30 CAWSPPGVNQPQHF TGTGCCTGGAGTCCCCCTGGGGTCAATCAGCCCCAGCATTTT
many TRBJ1-1 - TRBV5-1 CASSTGEVWTEAFF TGCGCCAGCAGCACCGGGGAGGTATGGACTGAAGCTTTCTTT
few TRBJ2-3 TRBD1 TRBV12-3/TRBV12-4 CASSFGTDTDTQYF TGTGCCAGCAGTTTCGGGACAGACACAGATACGCAGTATTTT
many TRBJ1-1 - TRBV4-1 CASSQDSGAGTEAFF TGCGCCAGCAGCCAAGATTCCGGGGCAGGCACTGAAGCTTTCTTT
many TRBJ1-2 - TRBV7-2 CASSLEYSTYGYTF TGTGCCAGCAGCTTAGAATACTCCACTTATGGCTACACCTTC
- TRBJ2-1 - TRBV5-4 CASSHQSSYNEQFF TGTGCCAGCAGCCATCAAAGCTCCTACAATGAGCAGTTCTTC
- TRBJ1-1 - TRBV12-3/TRBV12-4 CASSVGGSGTEAFF TGTGCCAGCAGCGTAGGGGGGTCGGGGACTGAAGCTTTCTTT
- TRBJ2-7 - TRBV30 CACSLDLFSYEQYF TGTGCCTGTTCTTTAGACTTGTTCTCCTACGAGCAGTACTTC
many TRBJ2-3 TRBD2 TRBV6-2/TRBV6-3 CASSYFGLAAPTDTQYF TGTGCCAGCAGTTACTTCGGACTAGCAGCCCCCACAGATACGCAGTATTTT
many TRBJ2-5 - TRBV20-1 CSARGGTAQETQYF TGCAGTGCTAGAGGGGGAACGGCCCAAGAGACCCAGTACTTC
- TRBJ1-5 - TRBV2 CASSEVIRPFRGQFHSNQPQHF TGTGCCAGCAGTGAAGTTATCCGCCCGTTCAGGGGTCAATTCCATAGCAATCAGCCCCAGCATTTT
few TRBJ2-1 TRBD2 TRBV20-1 CCARSIAGGDNEQFF TGCTGTGCTAGATCTATAGCGGGGGGCGACAATGAGCAGTTCTTC
many TRBJ2-2 - TRBV20-1 CSARALNTGELFF TGCAGTGCTAGAGCCCTGAACACCGGGGAGCTGTTTTTT
many TRBJ2-7 - TRBV7-2 CASSLDAGPGNEQYF TGTGCCAGCAGCTTAGACGCAGGCCCCGGGAACGAGCAGTACTTC
many TRBJ1-2 TRBD1 TRBV11-3 CASSSPGQGAKGYTF TGTGCCAGCAGCTCGCCGGGACAGGGGGCGAAAGGCTACACCTTC
few TRBJ2-7 - TRBV20-1 CSAPRLGRDEQYF TGCAGTGCTCCCAGGTTGGGTCGCGACGAGCAGTACTTC
many TRBJ2-7 TRBD2 TRBV11-2 CASSKWGLAGSLYEQYF TGTGCCAGCAGCAAATGGGGACTAGCGGGAAGTTTATACGAGCAGTACTTC
- TRBJ2-3 TRBD2 TRBV7-9 CASSIGTSGSTDTQYF TGTGCCAGCAGCATTGGGACTAGCGGAAGCACAGATACGCAGTATTTT
few TRBJ2-1 - TRBV28 CASSLPGDNEQFF TGTGCCAGCAGTTTACCAGGGGACAATGAGCAGTTCTTC
many TRBJ2-3 TRBD2 TRBV19 CASSISPRASGDTDTQYF TGTGCCAGTAGTATCTCCCCCCGCGCTAGCGGAGACACAGATACGCAGTATTTT
many TRBJ1-1 - TRBV20-1 CSARPSRGYDTEAFF TGCAGTGCTAGACCGAGCAGGGGTTATGACACTGAAGCTTTCTTT
few TRBJ2-5 - TRBV6-1 CASSEGRRYQETQYF TGTGCCAGCAGTGAAGGCAGGAGGTACCAAGAGACCCAGTACTTC
many TRBJ1-4 TRBD1 TRBV4-2 CASSQTGTGSEKLFF TGTGCCAGCAGCCAAACCGGGACAGGGTCCGAAAAACTGTTTTTT